These T cell receptor beta chains were read from a single sample in a study of blood T cell repertoires in COVID-19. Measured with immunoSEQ multiplex PCR; TCRdb has only the in-frame clones, and not every one. The data hold roughly 300,000 clones, with 80% to 90% observed a single time. The sample was PBMCs or T cells enriched from blood (not recorded which). These receptors were taken from a woman aged 40 to 50 with acute COVID-19. CDR3s include the opening cysteine and the closing phenylalanine or tryptophan. D genes are given only for firm matches. Only some rows state a clone size, as once, few, many or a class for expanded clones.

cdr3_nt cdr3_aa j_call v_call clone_size d_call
TGTGCCAGCAGCTGGGCTTCCTCCTATAATTCACCCCTCCACTTT CASSWASSYNSPLHF TRBJ1-6 TRBV11-2 NA NA
TGTGCCAGCAGCTTAAACGGACAGGGTGTAGCTTTCTTT CASSLNGQGVAFF TRBJ1-1 TRBV11-2 few TRBD1
TGCGCCAGCAGCCGCAGAAGAATGGCAAAAGAGACCCAGTACTTC CASSRRRMAKETQYF TRBJ2-5 TRBV4-3 NA NA
TGTGCCAGCAGCTGGGACTACGTTACCGGGGAGCTGTTTTTT CASSWDYVTGELFF TRBJ2-2 TRBV2 few TRBD2
TGTGCCATCAGTGAGTCCGATGAGCAGTTCTTC CAISESDEQFF TRBJ2-1 TRBV10-3 NA NA
TGTGCCAGCAGTGCCCACAGGGTTGGGAACACTGAAGCTTTCTTT CASSAHRVGNTEAFF TRBJ1-1 TRBV25-1 NA NA
TGTGCCATCAGTGAGTCGACTCTAGCGGAAGAGCAGTACTTC CAISESTLAEEQYF TRBJ2-7 TRBV10-3 NA TRBD2
TGTGCCAGCTCACCGACCAGCGACTATGGCTACACCTTC CASSPTSDYGYTF TRBJ1-2 TRBV18 few NA
TGTGCCAGCAGCTTGGGGGCTAGCGGGGGCCGGGACACGCAGTATTTT CASSLGASGGRDTQYF TRBJ2-3 TRBV5-4 NA TRBD2
TGTGCCAGCAGCCCCGGGGGGATCAATCAGCCCCAGCATTTT CASSPGGINQPQHF TRBJ1-5 TRBV11-3 NA NA
TGTGCCAGCAGTACCAAAAGGGGCATCTATTATTTAAACTATGGCTACACCTTC CASSTKRGIYYLNYGYTF TRBJ1-2 TRBV6-2/TRBV6-3 NA NA
TGTGCCAGCAGCTTAGCCGACAGGGCTAACACTGAAGCTTTCTTT CASSLADRANTEAFF TRBJ1-1 TRBV7-8 NA TRBD1
TGTGCCAGTAGTTTCATGGGGCAGGGTAAGGGCAAAAACATTCAGTACTTC CASSFMGQGKGKNIQYF TRBJ2-4 TRBV19 NA NA
TGTGCCAGCAGCCAACTTCCCTACGAGCAGTACTTC CASSQLPYEQYF TRBJ2-7 TRBV3-1/TRBV3-2 NA NA